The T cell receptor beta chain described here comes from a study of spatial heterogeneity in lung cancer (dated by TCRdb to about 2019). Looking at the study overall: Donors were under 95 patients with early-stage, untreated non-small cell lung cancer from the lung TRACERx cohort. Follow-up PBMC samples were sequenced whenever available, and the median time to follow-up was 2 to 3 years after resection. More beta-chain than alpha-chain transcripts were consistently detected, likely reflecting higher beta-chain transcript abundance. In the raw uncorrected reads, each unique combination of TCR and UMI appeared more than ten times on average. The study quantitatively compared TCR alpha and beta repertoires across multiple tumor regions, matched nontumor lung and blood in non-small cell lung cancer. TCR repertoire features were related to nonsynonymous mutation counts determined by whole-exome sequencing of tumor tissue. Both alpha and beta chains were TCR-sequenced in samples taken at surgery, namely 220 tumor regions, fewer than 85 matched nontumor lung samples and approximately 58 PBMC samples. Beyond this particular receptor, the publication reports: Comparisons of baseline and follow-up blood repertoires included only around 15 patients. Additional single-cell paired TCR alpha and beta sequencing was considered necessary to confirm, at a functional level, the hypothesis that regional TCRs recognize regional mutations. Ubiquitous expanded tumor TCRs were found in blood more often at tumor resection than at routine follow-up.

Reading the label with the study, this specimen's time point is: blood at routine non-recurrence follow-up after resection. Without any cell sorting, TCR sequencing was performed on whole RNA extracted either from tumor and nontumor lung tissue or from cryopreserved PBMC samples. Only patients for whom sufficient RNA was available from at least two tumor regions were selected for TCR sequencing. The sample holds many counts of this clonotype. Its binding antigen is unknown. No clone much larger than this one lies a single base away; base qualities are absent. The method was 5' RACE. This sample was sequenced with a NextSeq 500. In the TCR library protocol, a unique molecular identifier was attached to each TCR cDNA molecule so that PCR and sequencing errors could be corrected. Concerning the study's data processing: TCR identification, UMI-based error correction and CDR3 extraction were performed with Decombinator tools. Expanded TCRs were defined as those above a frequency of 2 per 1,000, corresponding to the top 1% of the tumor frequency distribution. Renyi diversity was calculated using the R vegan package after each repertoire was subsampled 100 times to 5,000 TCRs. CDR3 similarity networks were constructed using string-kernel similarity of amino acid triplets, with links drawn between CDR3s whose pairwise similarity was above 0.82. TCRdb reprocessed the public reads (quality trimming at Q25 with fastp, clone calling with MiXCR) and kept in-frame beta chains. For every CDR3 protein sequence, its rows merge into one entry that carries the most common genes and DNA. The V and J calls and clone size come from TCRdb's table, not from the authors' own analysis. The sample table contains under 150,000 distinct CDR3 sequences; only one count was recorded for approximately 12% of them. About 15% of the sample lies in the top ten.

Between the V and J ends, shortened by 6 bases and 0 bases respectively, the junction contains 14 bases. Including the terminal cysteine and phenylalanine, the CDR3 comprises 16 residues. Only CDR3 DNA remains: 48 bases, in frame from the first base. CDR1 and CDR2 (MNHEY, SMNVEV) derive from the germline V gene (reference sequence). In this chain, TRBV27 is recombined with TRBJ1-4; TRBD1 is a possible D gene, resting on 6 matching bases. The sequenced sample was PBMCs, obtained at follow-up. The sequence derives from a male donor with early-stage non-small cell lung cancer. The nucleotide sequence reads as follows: TGTGCCAGCAGCCCAGGGACAATTCCAACTAATGAAAAACTGTTTTTT. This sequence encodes CASSPGTIPTNEKLFF.